The rows below give T cell receptor beta chains drawn from one sample of a study of CD8 T cells in Susac syndrome. TCRdb itself ran the immunoSEQ multiplex PCR reads through MiXCR, one entry per CDR3 protein. The data show some 120,000 distinct CDR3 sequences, roughly 94% seen once. Source material: CD4+ T cells from PBMCs. These receptors all stem from a human donor with multiple sclerosis. Both conserved end residues are part of each CDR3. D genes are given only for firm matches. Only part of the rows carry a size: once, few, many, or a class if the clone is expanded.

j_call clone_size v_call d_call cdr3_nt cdr3_aa
TRBJ2-1 . TRBV18 TRBD1 TGTGCCAGCTCACCTCTAGGACAGGGGGGATCCTACAATGAGCAGTTCTTC CASSPLGQGGSYNEQFF
TRBJ2-7 . TRBV12-3/TRBV12-4 TRBD2 TGTGCCAGCAGCCCAAAGGGACTAGCAGGAGGGTACGAGCAGTACTTC CASSPKGLAGGYEQYF
TRBJ2-5 . TRBV30 TRBD1 TGTGCCTGGAGTGGTTTTGGGCCCCGGGACAGGACGATGGGGACCCAGTACTTC CAWSGFGPRDRTMGTQYF
TRBJ2-6 . TRBV9 TRBD2 TGTGCCAGCAGCCCCCGGGGGGCTGGGGCCAACGTCCTGACTTTC CASSPRGAGANVLTF
TRBJ2-7 . TRBV5-1 TRBD2 TGCGCCAGCAGCCTAATAGCGGGAGAGATCCCGTACGAGCAGTACTTC CASSLIAGEIPYEQYF
TRBJ2-7 . TRBV23-1 . TGCGCCAGCATTGGTGCCGGGACATACGAGCAGTACTTC CASIGAGTYEQYF
TRBJ2-7 . TRBV12-3/TRBV12-4 . TGTGCCAGCGGAGACGGGGCCTACGAGCAGTACTTC CASGDGAYEQYF
TRBJ1-5 few TRBV2 . TGTGCCAGCAGCCCCCCCGGTCAGCCCCAGCATTTT CASSPPGQPQHF
TRBJ2-2 . TRBV11-2 . TGTGCCAGCAGCTTAGATGGTGTCGGGAACACCGGGGAGCTGTTTTTT CASSLDGVGNTGELFF
TRBJ1-1 once TRBV12-3/TRBV12-4 . TGTGCCAGCACGCCCAGGTGGACGGGTGGCGACACTGAAGCTTTCTTT CASTPRWTGGDTEAFF
TRBJ2-3 . TRBV4-2 . TGTGCCAGCAGCCAAGATCGGGAAGGCACAGATACGCAGTATTTT CASSQDREGTDTQYF
TRBJ2-7 once TRBV6-5 TRBD2 TGTGCCAGCAGTTCCCCGGGAGCGGGGGCCTACGAGCAGTACTTC CASSSPGAGAYEQYF
TRBJ2-1 once TRBV30 . TGTGCCTGGAGTCTCGGTGGGAGCTCCTACAATGAGCAGTTCTTC CAWSLGGSSYNEQFF
TRBJ2-7 . TRBV9 . TGTGCCAGCAGCGTAGCCGGGGCGGACTACGAGCAGTACTTC CASSVAGADYEQYF
TRBJ1-2 . TRBV6-6 TRBD1 TGTGCCAGCAGAGCACTCCGGGACAGGTTCTATGGCTACACCTTC CASRALRDRFYGYTF
TRBJ1-2 . TRBV15 . TGTGCCACCAGCTCCCCAGAGAATAACTATGGCTACACCTTC CATSSPENNYGYTF
TRBJ2-7 . TRBV4-3 . TGCGCCAGCAGCCAAGAGGCCAGGGGCCGAGCTAACTACGAGCAGTACTTC CASSQEARGRANYEQYF
TRBJ1-1 once TRBV6-5 . TGTGCCAGCAGTTACTCTCCAGGGCTCGGCTCTGAAGCTTTCTTT CASSYSPGLGSEAFF
TRBJ2-1 . TRBV14 . TGTGCCAGCAGCCAGGTTCGGGGGTCAAGCTCCTACAATGAGCAGTTCTTC CASSQVRGSSSYNEQFF
TRBJ2-5 . TRBV18 . TGTGCCAGCTCACCACAGTCCCTAAAGAAGGAGACCCAGTACTTC CASSPQSLKKETQYF
TRBJ2-7 . TRBV6-2/TRBV6-3 . TGTGCCAGCAGTTATGGGGAGCAGTACTTC CASSYGEQYF
TRBJ1-2 . TRBV11-1 . TGTGCCAGCAGCTTGGGTCAGGACTATGGCTACACCTTC CASSLGQDYGYTF
TRBJ2-7 few TRBV18 TRBD1 TGTGCCAGCTCACCCGGGACAGGGGAATACGAGCAGTACTTC CASSPGTGEYEQYF
TRBJ2-7 . TRBV12-3/TRBV12-4 . TGTGCCAGCAGAGGGGTGGTGGAGCGGGTTTCCTCCTACGAGCAGTACTTC CASRGVVERVSSYEQYF
TRBJ1-2 . TRBV4-3 TRBD1 TGCGCCAGCAGCCTCATATCCGGACAGGGTGGAGGCTACACCTTC CASSLISGQGGGYTF
TRBJ2-1 once TRBV1 . TGCACCAGCAGCCAAGATACGGCGGGACTAGTACACTACAATGAGCAGTTCTTC CTSSQDTAGLVHYNEQFF
TRBJ1-1 . TRBV6-6 TRBD1 TGTGCCAGCAGTTCGGACAGGGGGCTTGCAGCTTTCTTT CASSSDRGLAAFF
TRBJ2-2 . TRBV14 . TGTGCCAGCAGCCAAGAACTAGGGTTTGGCGGGGAGCTGTTTTTT CASSQELGFGGELFF
TRBJ2-7 . TRBV25-1 . TGTGCCAGCAGTCCTCGGGGAGTTGGTGGCGAGCAGTACTTC CASSPRGVGGEQYF
TRBJ2-3 . TRBV6-2/TRBV6-3 . TGTGCCAGCAGCCCCCGGGGCAGGGCTGGAGATACGCAGTATTTT CASSPRGRAGDTQYF
TRBJ2-3 . TRBV10-3 . TGTGCCATTGCCTGGACGGTGGGCACAGATACGCAGTATTTT CAIAWTVGTDTQYF
TRBJ1-1 . TRBV9 . TGTGCCAGCAGCGTAGAGGCCGGTAGCACTGAAGCTTTCTTT CASSVEAGSTEAFF
TRBJ1-6 . TRBV7-2 . TGTGCCAGCAGCTTCCCAGGGGTTTGGGATTCACCCCTCCACTTT CASSFPGVWDSPLHF
TRBJ1-2 . TRBV7-9 TRBD1 TGTGCCAGCAGCTTCGGACAGGACTATGGCTACACCTTC CASSFGQDYGYTF
TRBJ1-1 once TRBV6-1 . TGTGCCAGCAGTGAAGGTATGGTCGACACTGAAGCTTTCTTT CASSEGMVDTEAFF
TRBJ1-2 once TRBV4-3 . TGCGCCAGCAGCCAAGGAGGTAACGGCTATGGCTACACCTTC CASSQGGNGYGYTF
TRBJ2-1 . TRBV5-6 . TGTGCCAGCAGCCCTAAGATATCTGACAATGAGCAGTTCTTC CASSPKISDNEQFF
TRBJ2-3 . TRBV3-1 . TGTGCCAGCAGCCAAGATCAAAAGGGTACAGATACGCAGTATTTT CASSQDQKGTDTQYF
TRBJ2-7 . TRBV4-1 . TGCGCCAGCAGCCAAGAAGGAGGGACGGCGAACTCCTACGAGCAGTACTTC CASSQEGGTANSYEQYF
TRBJ2-1 . TRBV18 TRBD2 TGTGCCAGCTCACCTTCAGCGGGGGGATACAATGAGCAGTTCTTC CASSPSAGGYNEQFF
TRBJ1-1 . TRBV27 . TGTGCCAGCAGTTTATCGGGAGACATCCGAGACACTGAAGCTTTCTTT CASSLSGDIRDTEAFF
TRBJ1-5 . TRBV7-2 TRBD1 TGTGCCAGCAGCTGGACAGGGGGAGCGCCCCAGCATTTT CASSWTGGAPQHF
TRBJ2-2 . TRBV7-3 . TGTGCCAGCAGCCCTACCACCGGGGAGCTGTTTTTT CASSPTTGELFF
TRBJ2-5 . TRBV10-3 . TGTGCCATCAGTGGAGAAGAAGAGACCCAGTACTTC CAISGEEETQYF
TRBJ1-5 . TRBV18 . TGTGCCAGCTCTCCCGACCGGGCATATAGCAATCAGCCCCAGCATTTT CASSPDRAYSNQPQHF
TRBJ2-4 once TRBV6-1 TRBD2 TGTGCCAGCACTGGTAAAGCGGGAGGAGCCAAAAACATTCAGTACTTC CASTGKAGGAKNIQYF
TRBJ1-2 . TRBV4-3 . TGCGCCAGCAGCCAAGATCCAGGGCCTTATGGCTACACCTTC CASSQDPGPYGYTF
TRBJ2-1 . TRBV29-1 . TGCAGCACCCTACTAGGGACTTCCTACAATGAGCAGTTCTTC CSTLLGTSYNEQFF